These T cell receptor beta chains were read from a single sample in a study of control samples from healthy donors and cancer patients. Sequenced by immunoSEQ multiplex PCR; TCRdb stores in-frame clones only, minus some. The repertoire holds 150,000 to 200,000 clones, with around 89% as singletons. The specimen was blood. Receptors were obtained from a woman in her forties or fifties in good health. Each CDR3 is given with its conserved first and last residue. Each record gives: V gene, D gene, J gene, clone size, CDR3 DNA, CDR3 protein. The D gene is left open where the match is weak. Not all rows give a size; the values are once, few, many and, for expanded clones, a class.

v_gene: TRBV30
d_gene: TRBD2
j_gene: TRBJ2-2
abundance: NA
CDR3nt: TGTGCCTGGAGTGGCTTAGGGCTAGCGGGAGGAGGCACCGGGGAGCTGTTTTTT
CDR3aa: CAWSGLGLAGGGTGELFF

v_gene: TRBV7-8
d_gene: TRBD2
j_gene: TRBJ2-3
abundance: NA
CDR3nt: TGTGCCAGCAGCCGACTAGCGGGGGTCAACACAGATACGCAGTATTTT
CDR3aa: CASSRLAGVNTDTQYF

v_gene: TRBV28
d_gene: NA
j_gene: TRBJ1-2
abundance: once
CDR3nt: TGTGCCAGCAGTTTAAAGGGAAACTATGGCTACACCTTC
CDR3aa: CASSLKGNYGYTF

v_gene: TRBV24-1
d_gene: TRBD1
j_gene: TRBJ2-2
abundance: once
CDR3nt: TGTGCCACCAGTGATTTGGGAGCAGGGGGACGACTTGAGGAGCTGTTTTTT
CDR3aa: CATSDLGAGGRLEELFF

v_gene: TRBV28
d_gene: TRBD1
j_gene: TRBJ2-7
abundance: NA
CDR3nt: TGTGCCAGCACCAACCCAGGGACAGGGGGCTACGAGCAGTACTTC
CDR3aa: CASTNPGTGGYEQYF

v_gene: TRBV6-6
d_gene: NA
j_gene: TRBJ2-5
abundance: NA
CDR3nt: TGTGCCAGCAGTGACCCCGGAGAGACCCAGTACTTC
CDR3aa: CASSDPGETQYF

v_gene: TRBV7-6
d_gene: NA
j_gene: TRBJ1-6
abundance: NA
CDR3nt: TGTGCCAGCAGCTTAGATCGCGTGTCTAATTCACCCCTCCACTTT
CDR3aa: CASSLDRVSNSPLHF

v_gene: TRBV7-9
d_gene: TRBD1
j_gene: TRBJ1-1
abundance: few
CDR3nt: TGTGCCAGCAGCTTACAGGGGGAGAACACTGAAGCTTTCTTT
CDR3aa: CASSLQGENTEAFF

v_gene: TRBV11-2
d_gene: NA
j_gene: TRBJ1-3
abundance: once
CDR3nt: TGTGCCAGCAGCTTACTCTACAGCGACTTCTCTGGAAACACCATATATTTT
CDR3aa: CASSLLYSDFSGNTIYF

v_gene: TRBV28
d_gene: NA
j_gene: TRBJ2-5
abundance: NA
CDR3nt: TGTGCCAGCAGGGACAGTTTAGTAGAGACCCAGTACTTC
CDR3aa: CASRDSLVETQYF

v_gene: TRBV6-6
d_gene: NA
j_gene: TRBJ2-5
abundance: once
CDR3nt: TGTGCCAGCAGTTACTCGACAGAAGAGACCCAGTACTTC
CDR3aa: CASSYSTEETQYF

v_gene: TRBV6-5
d_gene: TRBD1
j_gene: TRBJ1-5
abundance: once
CDR3nt: TGTGCCAGCAGGTTGACAGGGAATCAGCCCCAGCATTTT
CDR3aa: CASRLTGNQPQHF

v_gene: TRBV5-1
d_gene: NA
j_gene: TRBJ2-7
abundance: NA
CDR3nt: TGCGCCAGCAGCTTGGGGATGACAGGCACCTACGAGCAGTACTTC
CDR3aa: CASSLGMTGTYEQYF

v_gene: TRBV6-1
d_gene: TRBD2
j_gene: TRBJ2-5
abundance: NA
CDR3nt: TGTGCCAGCAGTGGGGTTAGCGGGGGCGGCCTGCTGAAGACCCAGTACTTC
CDR3aa: CASSGVSGGGLLKTQYF

v_gene: TRBV15
d_gene: NA
j_gene: TRBJ1-5
abundance: NA
CDR3nt: TGTGCCACCAGCAGCCAGGGTCATAGCAATCAGCCCCAGCATTTT
CDR3aa: CATSSQGHSNQPQHF

v_gene: TRBV7-9
d_gene: TRBD1
j_gene: TRBJ1-1
abundance: NA
CDR3nt: TGTGCCAGCAGCTTCACAGGGGCGGGCACTGAAGCTTTCTTT
CDR3aa: CASSFTGAGTEAFF

v_gene: TRBV2
d_gene: NA
j_gene: TRBJ2-7
abundance: NA
CDR3nt: TGTGCCAGCAGTGAACGGGAAGGGAAGCAGTACTTC
CDR3aa: CASSEREGKQYF

v_gene: TRBV5-1
d_gene: NA
j_gene: TRBJ2-7
abundance: NA
CDR3nt: TGCGCCAGCAGCTTGGGGGGCCAGGGGGGAGACGAGCAGTACTTC
CDR3aa: CASSLGGQGGDEQYF